The 2 T cell receptor beta chains listed next were all sequenced from one sample in a study of blood T cells in healthy people across ages. Sample-barcoded 5' priming and a J-beta primer mix drove a second PCR of 7 to 11 cycles. TCRdb independently ran MiXCR on the 5' RACE reads; one entry per CDR3 protein. The profile covers about 970,000 distinct CDR3 sequences, with just over 50% appearing a single time and around 21% taken by the ten largest. Input material: blood. These receptors were taken from an older woman in good health.

CDR3 protein: CASSYDWRSYEQYF. The CDR3 DNA reads as TGTGCCAGCAGTTACGACTGGAGGTCCTACGAGCAGTACTTC. The V and J genes are TRBV6-5 and TRBJ2-7, with D perhaps TRBD2 (5 bases). Trimming removed 2 bases from V and 1 base from J, with 9 bases in between. The CDR3 is 14 residues long. The germline gives CDR1 MNHEY, CDR2 SVGAGI.

The table lists this clonotype with a few counts. The rearrangement uses TRBV4-2 and TRBJ2-1, with 11 bases fitting TRBD2. Germline CDR1 is LGHNA and CDR2 is YNFKEQ. V shed 0 bases, J shed 9 bases, and the junction held 10 bases outside the gene matches. The CDR3 loop spans 17 amino acids. For the CDR3, the DNA is TGTGCCAGCAGCCAAGAAATAGCGGGAGGGCCTCGGGCTGAGCAGTTCTTC. This sequence encodes CASSQEIAGGPRAEQFF.